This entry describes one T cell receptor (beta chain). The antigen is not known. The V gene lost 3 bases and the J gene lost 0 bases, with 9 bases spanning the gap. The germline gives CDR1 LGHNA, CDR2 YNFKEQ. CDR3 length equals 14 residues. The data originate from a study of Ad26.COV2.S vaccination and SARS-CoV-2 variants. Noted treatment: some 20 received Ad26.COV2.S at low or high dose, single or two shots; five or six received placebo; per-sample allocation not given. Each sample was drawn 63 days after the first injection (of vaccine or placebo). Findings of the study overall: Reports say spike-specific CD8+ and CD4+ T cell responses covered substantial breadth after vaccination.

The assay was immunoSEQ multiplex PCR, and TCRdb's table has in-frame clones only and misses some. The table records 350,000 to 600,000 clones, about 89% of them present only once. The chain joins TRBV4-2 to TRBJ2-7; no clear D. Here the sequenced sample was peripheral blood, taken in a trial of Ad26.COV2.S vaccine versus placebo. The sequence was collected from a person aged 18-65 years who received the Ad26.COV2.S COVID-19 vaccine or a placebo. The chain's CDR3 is CASSQARRSYEQYF. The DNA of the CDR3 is TGTGCCAGCAGCCAGGCCCGTCGCTCCTACGAGCAGTACTTC.